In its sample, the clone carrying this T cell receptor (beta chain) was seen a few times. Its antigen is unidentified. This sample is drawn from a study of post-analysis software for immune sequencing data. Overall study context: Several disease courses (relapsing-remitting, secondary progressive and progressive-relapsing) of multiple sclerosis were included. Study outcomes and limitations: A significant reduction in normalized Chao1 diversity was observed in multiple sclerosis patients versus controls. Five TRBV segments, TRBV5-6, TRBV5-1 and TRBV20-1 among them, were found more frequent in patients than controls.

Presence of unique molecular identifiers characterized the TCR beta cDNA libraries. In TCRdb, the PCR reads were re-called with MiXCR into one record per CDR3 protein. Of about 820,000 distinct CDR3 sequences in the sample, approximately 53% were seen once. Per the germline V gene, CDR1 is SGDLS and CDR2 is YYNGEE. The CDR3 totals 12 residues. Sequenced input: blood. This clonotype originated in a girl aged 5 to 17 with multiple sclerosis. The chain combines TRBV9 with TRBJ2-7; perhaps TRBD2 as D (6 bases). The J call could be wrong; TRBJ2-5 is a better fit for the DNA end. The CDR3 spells CASSASGETQYF. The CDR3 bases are TGTGCCAGCAGCGCCAGCGGGGAGACCCAGTACTTC.